These 5 T cell receptor beta chains originate from one sample sequenced in a study of technical replicates of blood from a few donors. The assay was immunoSEQ multiplex PCR, and TCRdb's table has in-frame clones only and misses some. The sample lists approximately 13,000 clones, 70% to 80% occurring once. Material: PBMCs. All receptors derive from a human donor in good health.

The CDR3 sequence is CASSPTGEHRLDTQYF. DNA of the CDR3: TGTGCCAGCAGCCCCACAGGAGAACACCGCCTAGATACGCAGTATTTT. The V gene is TRBV4-2, the J gene TRBJ2-3; D might be TRBD1 (5 bases). The CDR3 is 16 amino acids. With 4 bases removed from V and 5 bases from J, the gap between germline ends came to 19 bases. The V gene's germline CDR1 is LGHNA and CDR2 YNFKEQ.

The V and J genes are TRBV7-2 and TRBJ2-1; TRBD2 agrees at 8 bases. J gave up 10 bases and V 4 bases, and 6 bases lay outside the gene matches. The CDR3 runs 13 residues. Germline values: CDR1 SGHTA, CDR2 FQGNSA. CDR3 bases: TGTGCCAGCAGCTCGATAGCGGGACTGGAGCAGTTCTTC. Translating gives CASSSIAGLEQFF.

The V and J genes are TRBV10-2 and TRBJ1-1; the match to TRBD1 covers 8 bases. CDR1 is WSHSY and CDR2 is SAAADI in the germline V gene. Losses at the gene ends were 3 bases for V and 5 bases for J; bases not matched to a gene: 8. This CDR3 spans 15 amino acids. The CDR3 DNA reads TGCGCCAGCAGTGATCCGACAGGGGCTTATACTGAAGCTTTCTTT. Its translation is CASSDPTGAYTEAFF.

The chain has TRBV25-1 and TRBJ2-4; TRBD1 might be the D (5 bases). CDR1 MGHDK and CDR2 SYGVNS come from the germline V gene. V was clipped by 2 bases and J by 4 bases, with 9 bases between them. This CDR3 contains 14 residues. The CDR3 sequence is CASSEDSPKNIQYF. For the CDR3, the DNA is TGTGCCAGCAGTGAAGACAGTCCTAAAAACATTCAGTACTTC.

The chain is built from TRBV6-5 and TRBJ2-1, with 7 bases that match TRBD2. Germline-derived CDR1 and CDR2 are MNHEY and SVGAGI. The CDR3 runs 15 residues. Unmatched junction bases numbered 7, after V lost 2 bases and J lost 6 bases. CDR3 amino acids: CASSYGLEGSNEQFF. Written as DNA, the CDR3 is TGTGCCAGCAGTTACGGACTAGAGGGATCCAATGAGCAGTTCTTC.